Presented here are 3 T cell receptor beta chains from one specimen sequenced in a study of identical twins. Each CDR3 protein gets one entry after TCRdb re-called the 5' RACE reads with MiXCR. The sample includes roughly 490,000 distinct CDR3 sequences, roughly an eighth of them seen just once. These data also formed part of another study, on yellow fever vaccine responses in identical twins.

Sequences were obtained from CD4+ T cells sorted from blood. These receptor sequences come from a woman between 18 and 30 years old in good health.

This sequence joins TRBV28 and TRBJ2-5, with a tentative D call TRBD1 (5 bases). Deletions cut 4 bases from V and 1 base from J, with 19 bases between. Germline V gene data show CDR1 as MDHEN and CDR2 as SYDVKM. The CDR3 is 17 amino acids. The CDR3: CASSSTSETAFQETQYF. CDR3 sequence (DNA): TGTGCCAGCAGTTCAACCTCCGAGACAGCTTTCCAAGAGACCCAGTACTTC. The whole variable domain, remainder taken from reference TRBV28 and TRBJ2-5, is DVKVTQSSRYLVKRTGEKVFLECVQDMDHENMFWYRQDPGLGLRLIYFSYDVKMKEKGDIPEGYSVSREKKERFSLILESASTNQTSMYLCASSSTSETAFQETQYFGPGTRLLVL.

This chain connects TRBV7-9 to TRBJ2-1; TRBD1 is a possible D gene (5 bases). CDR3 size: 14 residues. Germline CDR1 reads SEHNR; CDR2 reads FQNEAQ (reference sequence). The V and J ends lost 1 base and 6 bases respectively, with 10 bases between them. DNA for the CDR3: TGTGCCAGCAGCTTAGTGGTGGGGCTCAATGAGCAGTTCTTC. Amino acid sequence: CASSLVVGLNEQFF.

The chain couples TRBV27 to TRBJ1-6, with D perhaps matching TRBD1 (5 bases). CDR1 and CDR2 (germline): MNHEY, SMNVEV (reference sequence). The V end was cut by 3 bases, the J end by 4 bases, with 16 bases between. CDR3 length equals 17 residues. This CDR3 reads CASSFALRTNYNSPLHF. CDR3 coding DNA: TGTGCCAGCAGTTTTGCCCTAAGGACAAATTATAATTCACCCCTCCACTTT.